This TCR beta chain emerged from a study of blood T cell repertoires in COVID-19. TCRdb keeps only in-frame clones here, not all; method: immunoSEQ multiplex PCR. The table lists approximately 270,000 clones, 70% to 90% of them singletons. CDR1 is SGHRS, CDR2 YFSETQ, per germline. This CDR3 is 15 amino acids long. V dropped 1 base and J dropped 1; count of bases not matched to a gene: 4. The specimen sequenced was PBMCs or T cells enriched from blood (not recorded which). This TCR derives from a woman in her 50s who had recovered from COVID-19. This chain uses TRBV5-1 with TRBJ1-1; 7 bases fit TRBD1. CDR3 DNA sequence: TGCGCCAGCAGCTTGACGGGACAGAAGAACACTGAAGCTTTCTTT. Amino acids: CASSLTGQKNTEAFF.